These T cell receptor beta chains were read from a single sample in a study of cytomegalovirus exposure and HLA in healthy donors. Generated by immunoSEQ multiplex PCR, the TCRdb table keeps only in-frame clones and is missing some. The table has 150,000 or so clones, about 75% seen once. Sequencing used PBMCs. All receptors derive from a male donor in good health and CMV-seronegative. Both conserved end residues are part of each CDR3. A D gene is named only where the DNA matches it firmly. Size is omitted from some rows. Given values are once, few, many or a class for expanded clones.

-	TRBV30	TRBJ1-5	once	TGTGCCTGGAGGAGGACGGGGTTCGATCAGCCCCAGCATTTT	CAWRRTGFDQPQHF
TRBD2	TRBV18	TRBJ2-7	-	TGTGCCAGCTCACCACCCACTAGCGGGCTTGACGAGCAGTACTTC	CASSPPTSGLDEQYF
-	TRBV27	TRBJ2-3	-	TGTGCCAGCTCCCCAGGGGTTAGCACAGATACGCAGTATTTT	CASSPGVSTDTQYF
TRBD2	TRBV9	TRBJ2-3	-	TGTGCCAGCAGCGTCCGACTAGCGGCCACAGATACGCAGTATTTT	CASSVRLAATDTQYF
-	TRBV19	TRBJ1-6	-	TGTGCCAGTAGTGGGTGGACAGAGAAATCACCCCTCCACTTT	CASSGWTEKSPLHF
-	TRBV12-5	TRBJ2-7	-	TGTGCTAGTGGTTTGGTTGGAGGGAACGAGCAGTACTTC	CASGLVGGNEQYF
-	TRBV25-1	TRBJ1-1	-	TGTGCCAGCAGCGGGGAACCCAACACTGAAGCTTTCTTT	CASSGEPNTEAFF
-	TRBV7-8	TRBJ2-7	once	TGTGCCAGCAGCTTAGACAGGGTTGCCGAGCAGTACTTC	CASSLDRVAEQYF
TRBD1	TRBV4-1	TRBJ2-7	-	TGCGCCAGCAGCCAAGATGACGGGACAGGGAGCCACGAGCAGTACTTC	CASSQDDGTGSHEQYF
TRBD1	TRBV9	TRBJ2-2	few	TGTGCCAGCAGCGTGACAGGGGGCGACACCGGGGAGCTGTTTTTT	CASSVTGGDTGELFF
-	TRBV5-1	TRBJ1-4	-	TGCGCCAGCAGCTTGAGTCGGGGTGAAAGAACTAATGAAAAACTGTTTTTT	CASSLSRGERTNEKLFF
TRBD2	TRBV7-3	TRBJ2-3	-	TGTTCCAGCAGCCTAGGGACCTCCTCGGGGGGACCAGATACGCAGTATTTT	CSSSLGTSSGGPDTQYF
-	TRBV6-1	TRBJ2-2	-	TGTGCCAGCAGTGTTCAGATACTAAACACCGGGGAGCTGTTTTTT	CASSVQILNTGELFF
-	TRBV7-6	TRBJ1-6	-	TGTGCCAGCAGCTTAGGTTACCTCCAGGGTAGAGTGAATTCACCCCTCCACTTT	CASSLGYLQGRVNSPLHF
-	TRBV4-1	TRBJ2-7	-	TGCGCCAGCAGCCTAGAGACGGGACTGCGCGACGAGCAGTACTTC	CASSLETGLRDEQYF
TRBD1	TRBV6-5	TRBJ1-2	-	TGTGCCAGCAGTTACGGCAGGGGGAGCTATGGCTACACCTTC	CASSYGRGSYGYTF
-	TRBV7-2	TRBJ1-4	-	TGTGCCAGCAGCCAGCTTTTTGGGGAAGTGGCGGGTGAAAAACTGTTTTTT	CASSQLFGEVAGEKLFF
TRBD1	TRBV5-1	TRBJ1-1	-	TGCGCCAGCAGCTTGGTCGCAGGGGGTACTGAAGCTTTCTTT	CASSLVAGGTEAFF
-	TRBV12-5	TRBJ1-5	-	TGTGCTAGTGGTACCGCATCAGGGTCCGGCAATCAGCCCCAGCATTTT	CASGTASGSGNQPQHF
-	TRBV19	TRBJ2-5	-	TGTGCCAGTAGTCCCGGACAGTCCCACGGGGAGACCCAGTACTTC	CASSPGQSHGETQYF
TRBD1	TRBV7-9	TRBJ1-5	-	TGTGCCAGCAGCTCCGGACAGGTTGATAGCAATCAGCCCCAGCATTTT	CASSSGQVDSNQPQHF
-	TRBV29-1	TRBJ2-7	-	TGCAGCGTTCAATCCGCGCGACAGGCAAACTCCTACGAGCAGTACTTC	CSVQSARQANSYEQYF
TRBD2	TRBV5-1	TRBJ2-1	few	TGCGCCAGCAGCGGTCAATCCAGCGGGGCCTACAATGAGCAGTTCTTC	CASSGQSSGAYNEQFF
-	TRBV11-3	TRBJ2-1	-	TGTGCCAGCAGCTTAGTCAGAAACAATGAGCAGTTCTTC	CASSLVRNNEQFF
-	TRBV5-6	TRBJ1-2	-	TGTGCCAGCAGCTTGTTCGGGGGAGGTAACTATGGCTACACCTTC	CASSLFGGGNYGYTF
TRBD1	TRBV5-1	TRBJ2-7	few	TGCGCCAGCAGCTACGGACAGGGAGCGTACGAGCAGTACTTC	CASSYGQGAYEQYF
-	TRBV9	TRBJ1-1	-	TGTGCCAGCAGCCCACCGGGGAGAACTGAAGCTTTCTTT	CASSPPGRTEAFF
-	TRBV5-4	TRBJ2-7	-	TGTGCCAGCAGCCAAGTGGGCCTCCAGGGGGGCTACGAGCAGTACTTC	CASSQVGLQGGYEQYF
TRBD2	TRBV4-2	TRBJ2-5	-	TGTGCCAGCAGCCAAGATCCCACTAGCGCGCAAGAGACCCAGTACTTC	CASSQDPTSAQETQYF
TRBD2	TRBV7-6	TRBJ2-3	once	TGTGCCAGCAGCTTAGCGAGGTCCGGACTAGCGGGGGGCGGTTCGCAGTATTTT	CASSLARSGLAGGGSQYF
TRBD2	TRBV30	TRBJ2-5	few	TGTGCCTGGAGTCATAGCGGGGGATACCAAGAGACCCAGTACTTC	CAWSHSGGYQETQYF
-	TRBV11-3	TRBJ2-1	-	TGTGCCAGCAGTTTCCAGGGAAGCTACAATGAGCAGTTCTTC	CASSFQGSYNEQFF
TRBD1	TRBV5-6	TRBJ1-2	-	TGTGCCAGCAGCCCAGGGACAGGGACCTACTATGGCTACACCTTC	CASSPGTGTYYGYTF
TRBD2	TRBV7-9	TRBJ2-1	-	TGTTCCAGCAGCGTCTCGGGACTAGCGGGAGTTGTTAATGAGCAGTTCTTC	CSSSVSGLAGVVNEQFF
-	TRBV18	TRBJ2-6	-	TGTGCCAGCTCACCACTTTTTCTCTCTGGGGCCAACGTCCTGACTTTC	CASSPLFLSGANVLTF